This is a list of T cell receptor beta chains from one sample in a study of T cell clonotyping in hematopoietic cell transplantation. Produced via immunoSEQ multiplex PCR; TCRdb's table is partial and in-frame only. The table has about 15,000 clones, about 71% seen once; the top ten hold about 9.9%. Sequencing used peripheral blood mononuclear cells. These TCRs come from a woman aged 55-69 years in good health. Some clones in this sample may be carry-over from other donors' samples. The CDR3 runs from the conserved cysteine through the conserved F or W. The D gene is left open where the match is weak. Size values are once, few and many counts, or a class for expanded clones, and some rows have none.

d_gene	j_gene	abundance	v_gene	CDR3aa	CDR3nt
NA	TRBJ2-7	NA	TRBV7-9	CASSSPGTKNYEQYF	TGTGCCAGCAGCTCTCCCGGGACCAAGAACTACGAGCAGTACTTC
NA	TRBJ2-1	NA	TRBV7-9	CASSSIITSSYNEQFF	TGTGCCAGCAGCTCCATTATCACGAGCTCCTACAATGAGCAGTTCTTC
NA	TRBJ2-3	NA	TRBV11-2	CASSPLRGLGTDTQYF	TGTGCCAGCAGCCCCTTGAGGGGACTCGGCACAGATACGCAGTATTTT
TRBD2	TRBJ2-7	NA	TRBV9	CASSVSGTSDSYEQYF	TGTGCCAGCAGCGTTTCCGGGACTAGCGACTCCTACGAGCAGTACTTC
NA	TRBJ1-6	NA	TRBV7-2	CASKRILYNSPLHF	TGTGCCAGCAAAAGGATCTTATATAATTCACCCCTCCACTTT
TRBD2	TRBJ2-3	once	TRBV4-3	CASSQDYPTPAGDKDTQYF	TGCGCCAGCAGCCAAGATTACCCTACGCCCGCGGGAGACAAAGATACGCAGTATTTT
NA	TRBJ1-3	once	TRBV28	CASSKGKGTAGNTIYF	TGTGCCAGCAGCAAGGGGAAGGGAACGGCCGGAAACACCATATATTTT
TRBD1	TRBJ1-2	NA	TRBV4-2	CASSPNQIGTDYGYTF	TGTGCCAGCAGCCCTAATCAAATCGGGACAGACTATGGCTACACCTTC
TRBD2	TRBJ2-1	NA	TRBV7-6	CASSLVVAGRYNEQFF	TGTGCCAGCAGCTTAGTTGTAGCGGGCCGCTACAATGAGCAGTTCTTC
NA	TRBJ1-1	NA	TRBV29-1	CSVEGPFF	TGCAGCGTTGAAGGGCCTTTCTTT
NA	TRBJ1-2	NA	TRBV30	CAWSVRKGGGYGYTF	TGTGCCTGGAGTGTACGGAAGGGAGGGGGCTATGGCTACACCTTC
TRBD1	TRBJ2-2	NA	TRBV18	CASSPPGQENTGELFF	TGTGCCAGCTCACCACCCGGACAGGAAAACACCGGGGAGCTGTTTTTT
NA	TRBJ2-7	NA	TRBV29-1	CSVVGVGGSYEQYF	TGCAGCGTTGTCGGGGTCGGCGGGTCCTACGAGCAGTACTTC
TRBD2	TRBJ2-7	once	TRBV6-1	CASSSGTSGFYEQYF	TGTGCCAGCAGTTCCGGGACTAGCGGGTTCTACGAGCAGTACTTC
NA	TRBJ2-7	few	TRBV6-1	CASERAYEQYF	TGTGCCAGCGAGAGGGCCTACGAGCAGTACTTC
NA	TRBJ2-5	NA	TRBV4-3	CASSHRGSVGETQYF	TGCGCCAGCAGCCATAGGGGTTCGGTCGGCGAGACCCAGTACTTC
TRBD1	TRBJ2-2	NA	TRBV5-1	CASSRPGGDTGELFF	TGCGCCAGCAGCCGTCCAGGGGGCGACACCGGGGAGCTGTTTTTT
TRBD2	TRBJ2-1	NA	TRBV6-4	CASSERGGEINEQFF	TGTGCCAGCAGTGAGCGGGGGGGAGAAATCAATGAGCAGTTCTTC
NA	TRBJ1-5	NA	TRBV5-4	CASSLGGTNNQPQHF	TGTGCCAGCAGCTTGGGAGGGACAAACAATCAGCCCCAGCATTTT
NA	TRBJ1-2	NA	TRBV5-4	CASSPDKNYGYTF	TGTGCCAGCAGCCCTGACAAGAACTATGGCTACACCTTC
NA	TRBJ2-7	NA	TRBV27	CASSSRDTNSYEQYF	TGTGCCAGCAGTTCCCGGGACACTAACTCCTACGAGCAGTACTTC
NA	TRBJ1-4	NA	TRBV9	CASSVVWREEKLFF	TGTGCCAGCAGCGTAGTTTGGAGGGAAGAAAAACTGTTTTTT
NA	TRBJ1-1	NA	TRBV30	CAWSVQMNTEAFF	TGTGCCTGGAGTGTACAGATGAACACTGAAGCTTTCTTT
TRBD2	TRBJ2-7	few	TRBV19	CASKLAGDYEQYF	TGTGCCAGTAAACTAGCGGGAGACTACGAGCAGTACTTC
NA	TRBJ2-1	NA	TRBV28	CASSPRGGRSYNEQFF	TGTGCCAGCAGTCCCCGAGGAGGCCGCTCCTACAATGAGCAGTTCTTC
NA	TRBJ1-5	once	TRBV30	CAWSAGGNQPQHF	TGTGCCTGGAGTGCGGGGGGCAATCAGCCCCAGCATTTT
NA	TRBJ1-5	NA	TRBV6-6	CASSYGAGNSNQPQHF	TGTGCCAGCAGTTACGGGGCAGGGAATAGCAATCAGCCCCAGCATTTT
NA	TRBJ1-2	few	TRBV6-5	CASSAQRNYGYTF	TGTGCCAGCAGTGCACAGAGGAACTATGGCTACACCTTC
NA	TRBJ2-7	NA	TRBV7-2	CASSIVRNYEQYF	TGTGCCAGCAGTATAGTGAGAAACTACGAGCAGTACTTC
NA	TRBJ1-5	NA	TRBV28	CASSGTLIGSNQPQHF	TGTGCCAGCAGTGGGACTTTAATCGGAAGCAATCAGCCCCAGCATTTT
TRBD2	TRBJ2-3	NA	TRBV29-1	CSVAAGVSDTQYF	TGCAGCGTTGCAGCGGGGGTTTCAGATACGCAGTATTTT
NA	TRBJ1-6	NA	TRBV10-3	CAISLQGNSPLHF	TGTGCCATCAGTTTACAGGGAAACTCACCCCTCCACTTT
TRBD1	TRBJ1-2	NA	TRBV5-1	CASSWSDRGYGYTF	TGCGCCAGCAGCTGGTCCGACAGGGGCTATGGCTACACCTTC
TRBD1	TRBJ1-2	NA	TRBV11-2	CASSLRTGSNYGYTF	TGTGCCAGCAGCCTCCGGACAGGCTCGAACTATGGCTACACCTTC
NA	TRBJ2-7	once	TRBV4-2	CASSQGTSYEQYF	TGTGCCAGCAGCCAAGGGACCTCCTACGAGCAGTACTTC
NA	TRBJ2-3	NA	TRBV29-1	CSALSPGTDTQYF	TGCAGCGCCCTCTCCCCAGGGACCGATACGCAGTATTTT
TRBD1	TRBJ2-7	once	TRBV11-2	CASSPRDRGFEQYF	TGTGCCAGCAGCCCTCGGGACAGGGGTTTCGAGCAGTACTTC
NA	TRBJ1-1	few	TRBV28	CASSSTNQVNTEAFF	TGTGCCAGCAGTTCCACTAACCAGGTGAACACTGAAGCTTTCTTT
NA	TRBJ1-1	few	TRBV6-5	CASSYGPGGTEAFF	TGTGCCAGCAGTTACGGGCCGGGAGGCACTGAAGCTTTCTTT
NA	TRBJ2-7	NA	TRBV30	CAWSYGTKTYEQYF	TGTGCCTGGAGCTATGGGACGAAAACCTACGAGCAGTACTTC
NA	TRBJ2-5	NA	TRBV9	CASSAAGGEETQYF	TGTGCCAGCAGCGCCGCGGGTGGGGAAGAGACCCAGTACTTC
NA	TRBJ1-5	few	TRBV10-2	CASSDGGATQHF	TGCGCCAGCAGTGACGGTGGGGCAACCCAGCATTTT
TRBD1	TRBJ1-6	few	TRBV7-8	CASSPGTGANSPLHF	TGTGCCAGCAGCCCTGGGACAGGGGCTAATTCACCCCTCCACTTT
NA	TRBJ2-7	NA	TRBV5-6	CASSWEVETGYEQYF	TGTGCCAGCAGCTGGGAGGTAGAGACAGGCTACGAGCAGTACTTC
TRBD2	TRBJ2-1	NA	TRBV5-4	CASSTPGLAGNEQFF	TGTGCCAGCAGCACTCCCGGACTAGCGGGGAATGAGCAGTTCTTC
NA	TRBJ1-3	NA	TRBV6-5	CASSYAGDTIYF	TGTGCCAGCAGTTACGCGGGGGACACCATATATTTT
NA	TRBJ1-2	NA	TRBV5-1	CASSAGGFTHF	TGCGCCAGCAGCGCTGGCGGATTCACACACTTC
TRBD2	TRBJ2-3	few	TRBV27	CASSPRLAFTDTQYF	TGTGCCAGCAGTCCGCGACTAGCTTTCACAGATACGCAGTATTTT
NA	TRBJ1-2	NA	TRBV7-2	CASSSPGRASGGYTF	TGTGCCAGCAGCTCACCAGGGAGGGCATCAGGGGGCTACACCTTC
NA	TRBJ2-3	NA	TRBV27	CASSTLNTQYF	TGTGCCAGCAGTACCCTAAATACGCAGTATTTT